This TCR beta chain was documented in a study of cytomegalovirus exposure and HLA in healthy donors. The donors (healthy individuals) were bone marrow donors. The PCR had 60 Vbeta and 13 Jbeta primers. Clones were read by immunoSEQ multiplex PCR, and TCRdb kept only the in-frame ones, dropping some. The sample includes approximately 150,000 clones, 65% to 70% of them seen just once. Study findings and constraints: Most CMV-associated TCR beta chains appeared HLA-restricted in a later analysis.

As regards this clone: Its antigen is currently unknown.

CDR3 length equals 15 residues. Trimming pared 4 bases from V and 0 bases from J, leaving 13 bases between. Germline CDR1 is MNHEY and CDR2 is SVGAGI. Sequenced sample: PBMCs. The V and J genes are TRBV6-5 and TRBJ2-7; possibly TRBD2 for D (6 bases). This TCR was recovered from a woman aged 18-29 years in good health and CMV-seropositive. The CDR3 bases are TGTGCCAGCAGTTCTGCGGGGATTCCCTCCTACGAGCAGTACTTC. Its protein product is CASSSAGIPSYEQYF.